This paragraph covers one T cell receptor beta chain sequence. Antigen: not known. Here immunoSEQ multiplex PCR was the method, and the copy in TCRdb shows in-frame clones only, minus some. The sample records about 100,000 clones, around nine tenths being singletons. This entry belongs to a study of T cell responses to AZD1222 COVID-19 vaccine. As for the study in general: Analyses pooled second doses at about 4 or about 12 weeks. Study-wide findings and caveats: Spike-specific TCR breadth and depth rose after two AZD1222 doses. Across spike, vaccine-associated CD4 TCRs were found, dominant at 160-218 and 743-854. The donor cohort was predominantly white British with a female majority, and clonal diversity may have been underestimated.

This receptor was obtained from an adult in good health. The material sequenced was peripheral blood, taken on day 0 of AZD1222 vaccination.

CDR3 protein: CASSPRGQGRAEAFF. The CDR3 DNA follows: TGTGCCAGCAGTCCCAGAGGACAGGGGCGCGCTGAAGCTTTCTTT. The gene calls are TRBV28 and TRBJ1-1; 9 bases line up with TRBD1. CDR1 is MDHEN and CDR2 is SYDVKM in the germline V gene. The trim removed 5 bases at V and 6 bases at J, leaving 10 bases unmatched. This CDR3 region has 15 residues.